A single sample gave rise to the 30 T cell receptor beta chains below, sequenced in a study of T-cell memory formation after mild COVID-19. TCRdb passed the 5' RACE reads through MiXCR, listing each CDR3 protein once. The table shows under 650,000 distinct CDR3 sequences, with over 15% occurring only once. The sequenced sample was PBMCs or a T cell subset sorted from them (not recorded which). All receptors derive from an adult woman who had mild COVID-19 (a few samples of this study predate the infection). Cell type and time point are not known.

The sample holds a few counts of this clonotype. The chain is built from TRBV18 and TRBJ1-1; D may be TRBD1 (6 bases). The CDR3 totals 14 residues. Germline V gene lookup returns CDR1 KGHSH and CDR2 LQKENI. Trimming removed 6 bases at V and 5 bases at J, with 16 bases between. DNA of the CDR3: TGTGCCAGCTCTCCCACAGGGTGGAGAACTGAAGCTTTCTTT. It yields the protein CASSPTGWRTEAFF.

The J gene is TRBJ1-6, the V gene TRBV20-1, with D tentatively TRBD1 (6 bases). Germline-derived CDR1 and CDR2 are DFQATT and SNEGSKA (reference sequence). This CDR3 is built from 13 residues. Trimming removed 6 bases at V and 10 bases at J, with 16 bases between. CDR3 in amino acids: CSAETGEGSPLHF. The CDR3 bases are TGCAGTGCCGAGACAGGCGAGGGGTCACCCCTCCACTTT.

This clonotype has just a few counts. CDR3 sequence (DNA): TGTGCCAGCAGTCTCGACAGGGTCCTCATGAACACTGAAGCTTTCTTT. Translating it yields CASSLDRVLMNTEAFF. The chain couples TRBV12-3 or TRBV12-4 to TRBJ1-1; 7 positions match TRBD1. V was pared by 5 bases and J by 0 bases, with 9 bases of the junction left unmatched. The CDR3 totals 16 residues.

V is TRBV20-1 and J is TRBJ2-7; D possibly corresponds to TRBD2 (5 bases). This CDR3 has 12 residues. The germline CDR1 and CDR2 sequences are DFQATT and SNEGSKA (reference sequence). V shed 7 bases and J shed 2 bases, with 12 bases lying between them. DNA for the CDR3: TGCAGTGGCCGGGATATAACCTACGAGCAGTACTTC. Encoded protein: CSGRDITYEQYF.

This clonotype was seen a handful of times. One base away lies a much larger clone, so this may be a sequencing read error. The chain joins TRBV2 to TRBJ2-7; 8 bases are shared with TRBD1. The CDR3 length is 15 residues. The germline V gene has CDR1 SNHLY and CDR2 FYNNEI. V trimming: 6 bases; J trimming: 3 bases; junction bases outside the gene matches: 10. The CDR3 nucleotides read TGTGCCAGCAGCATAGGGCAGGGGGCGAACTACGAGCAGTACTTC. Translated: CASSIGQGANYEQYF.

Only a few counts were recorded for this clonotype. The genes are TRBV7-9 and TRBJ2-3, with a weak D call TRBD1 (6 bases). Germline CDR1 SEHNR, CDR2 FQNEAQ (reference sequence). The CDR3 sequence is 15 residues long. V dropped 4 bases and J dropped 0 bases, with 11 bases sitting between them. The CDR3 sequence: CASSYGQFSTDTQYF. CDR3 sequence (DNA): TGTGCCAGCAGCTACGGACAGTTTAGCACAGATACGCAGTATTTT.

The chain recombines TRBV20-1 with TRBJ2-2, with D possibly TRBD2 on 6 matching bases. This CDR3 comprises 15 residues. Germline V gene sequence: CDR1 DFQATT, CDR2 SNEGSKA (reference sequence). V was cut by 6 bases and J by 0 bases, with 14 bases left in between. Here the CDR3 reads CSAPRRLANTGELFF. The CDR3 DNA reads TGCAGTGCCCCCCGCCGACTAGCGAACACCGGGGAGCTGTTTTTT.

This sequence joins TRBV5-1 and TRBJ1-2; D gene unclear. From germline, CDR1 is SGHRS and CDR2 YFSETQ. Trimming left V 7 bases short and J 5 bases short, with 21 bases between. This CDR3 has 15 residues. The CDR3 bases are TGCGCCAGCCGCCCCCTCTCTCAGGTCGAATATGGCTACACCTTC. Translated: CASRPLSQVEYGYTF.

In its sample, this clonotype was seen once. The junction departs from germline at one end; a sequencing error may be responsible. This chain connects TRBV7-9 to TRBJ1-2; no reliable D call. The CDR3 is made up of 13 amino acids. Germline lookup yields CDR1 SEHNR and CDR2 FQNEAQ (reference sequence). As DNA, the CDR3 is TGTGCCAGCAGCTTAGCTCAGCCCTATAGCTACACCTTC. It yields the protein CASSLAQPYSYTF.

This clonotype was seen repeatedly, ten times or more. The gene calls are TRBV12-3 or TRBV12-4 and TRBJ2-2, with unresolved D. With 3 bases removed from V and 3 bases from J, the gap between germline ends came to 5 bases. This CDR3 contains 13 residues. The CDR3 coding sequence is TGTGCCAGCAGTTTCTTAGACACCGGGGAGCTGTTTTTT. This encodes CASSFLDTGELFF.

There are a few counts of this clonotype. The V call is TRBV10-2, the J call TRBJ1-5; no clear D. The germline gives CDR1 WSHSY, CDR2 SAAADI. Trimming pared 6 bases from V and 2 bases from J, leaving 8 bases between. This CDR3 spans 13 amino acids. CDR3 region: CASRGLGNQPQHF. DNA for the CDR3: TGCGCCAGCAGGGGGTTGGGCAATCAGCCCCAGCATTTT.

The chain has TRBV27 and TRBJ2-3; 10 bases map to TRBD2. CDR3 length: 16 residues. Unmatched junction bases numbered 7, after V lost 5 bases and J lost 2 bases. Germline V gene lookup returns CDR1 MNHEY and CDR2 SMNVEV (reference sequence). The CDR3 here is CASSLAGVPPTDTQYF. Written as DNA, the CDR3 is TGTGCCAGCAGTCTAGCGGGAGTTCCCCCCACAGATACGCAGTATTTT.

The chain links TRBV7-3 to TRBJ2-3, with 12 bases aligning to TRBD2. V shed 5 bases, J shed 0 bases, and the junction held 6 bases outside the gene matches. The CDR3 sequence is 17 residues long. Germline V gives CDR1 SGHTA, CDR2 FQGTGA. The CDR3 nucleotides read TGTGCCAGCAGCCGCGGACTAGCGGGGCGTAGCACAGATACGCAGTATTTT. This encodes CASSRGLAGRSTDTQYF. Complete variable domain (other parts from reference TRBV7-3 and TRBJ2-3): GAGVSQTPSNKVTEKGKYVELRCDPISGHTALYWYRQSLGQGPEFLIYFQGTGAADDSGLPNDRFFAVRPEGSVSTLKIQRTERGDSAVYLCASSRGLAGRSTDTQYFGPGTRLTVL.

Only a few counts were recorded for this clonotype. V and J are TRBV20-1 and TRBJ2-3, with 9 bases identical to TRBD2. V was clipped by 6 bases and J by 4 bases; unmatched bases: 8. The germline CDR1 and CDR2 sequences are DFQATT and SNEGSKA (reference sequence). The CDR3 has 14 amino acids. CDR3 residues: CSAHGLANADTQYF. CDR3 sequence (DNA): TGCAGTGCACACGGACTAGCGAACGCAGATACGCAGTATTTT.

This clonotype was seen a handful of times. The chain employs TRBV4-2 and TRBJ2-7; the match to TRBD1 covers 8 bases. The trim removed 2 bases at V and 0 bases at J, leaving 6 bases unmatched. The CDR3 is 16 amino acids. Germline CDR1 reads LGHNA; CDR2 reads YNFKEQ. The CDR3: CASSQNPGTGSYEQYF. DNA of the CDR3: TGTGCCAGCAGCCAAAATCCCGGGACAGGCTCCTACGAGCAGTACTTC.

The chain joins TRBV3-1 to TRBJ2-3; TRBD2 agrees at 9 bases. Unmatched junction bases numbered 8, after V lost 1 base and J lost 3 bases. Germline lookup yields CDR1 LGHDT and CDR2 YNNKEL (reference sequence). The CDR3 is 17 amino acids. The chain's CDR3 is CASSQGPPGLATDTQYF. The DNA of the CDR3 is TGTGCCAGCAGCCAAGGCCCTCCGGGACTAGCTACAGATACGCAGTATTTT.

The chain couples TRBV12-3 or TRBV12-4 to TRBJ1-5; TRBD1 is a possible D gene (6 bases). V was pared by 5 bases and J by 4 bases, with 12 bases between. The CDR3 covers 14 residues. The CDR3 reads CASSLSGANQPQHF. CDR3 coding DNA: TGTGCCAGCAGTCTCTCAGGGGCTAATCAGCCCCAGCATTTT.

In its sample, this clonotype was seen a few times. It may be a read error: a sequence one base away is much more abundant. The gene calls are TRBV20-1 and TRBJ2-1, with D perhaps TRBD2 (5 bases). Germline CDR1 reads DFQATT; CDR2 reads SNEGSKA (reference sequence). CDR3 size: 14 residues. V was cut by 0 bases and J by 0 bases, with 6 bases left in between. This CDR3 is CSAREGSSYNEQFF. In DNA form, the CDR3 reads TGCAGTGCTAGAGAGGGGAGCTCCTACAATGAGCAGTTCTTC.

V and J are TRBV6-6 and TRBJ2-2, with unresolved D. This CDR3 spans 13 amino acids. The V and J ends lost 2 bases and 5 bases respectively, with 6 bases between them. Germline lookup yields CDR1 MNHNY and CDR2 SVGAGI (reference sequence). The CDR3 region is CASSYVGTGELFF. The CDR3 DNA is TGTGCCAGCAGTTACGTGGGAACCGGGGAGCTGTTTTTT.

This clonotype has more than one count but fewer than ten. V is TRBV4-3 and J is TRBJ2-1, with a weak D call TRBD2 (6 bases). V was pared by 0 bases and J by 3 bases, with 15 bases between. The CDR3 has 17 residues. Germline V gene sequence: CDR1 LGHNA, CDR2 YSLEER. Here the CDR3 DNA reads TGCGCCAGCAGCCAAGATATAGGCCAGGGAGGCTACAATGAGCAGTTCTTC. Encoded protein: CASSQDIGQGGYNEQFF.

V and J are TRBV7-8 and TRBJ1-2; TRBD1 agrees at 11 bases. After removal of 4 bases from V and 4 bases from J, the junction contained 5 bases not matched to a gene. This CDR3 region has 15 residues. Germline CDR1 is SGHVS and CDR2 is FQNEAQ. CDR3 in amino acids: CASSYGQGAIYGYTF. The CDR3 DNA reads as TGTGCCAGCAGCTATGGACAGGGGGCCATCTATGGCTACACCTTC.

The V and J genes are TRBV6-5 and TRBJ1-2, with a tentative D call TRBD1 (5 bases). Trimming stripped 7 bases from V and 0 bases from J, with 15 bases between. CDR3 size: 15 residues. Germline V gives CDR1 MNHEY, CDR2 SVGAGI. CDR3 sequence reads: CASNPGPLTNYGYTF. The CDR3 coding sequence is TGTGCCAGCAACCCGGGGCCCCTAACTAACTATGGCTACACCTTC.

This clonotype came up a few times. The J gene is TRBJ2-3, the V gene TRBV15, with 12 bases that match TRBD1. Germline CDR1 reads LNHNV; CDR2 reads YYDKDF (reference sequence). CDR3 size: 15 residues. The V gene end was trimmed by 5 bases and the J gene end by 7 bases; junction bases not matched to a gene: 7. The DNA for the CDR3 is TGTGCCACCAGCGGGGGACAGGGGGCAATCCATACGCAGTATTTT. It specifies CATSGGQGAIHTQYF. The variable domain in full, with the rest retrieved from reference TRBV15 and TRBJ2-3, is DAMVIQNPRYQVTQFGKPVTLSCSQTLNHNVMYWYQQKSSQAPKLLFHYYDKDFNNEADTPDNFQSRRPNTSFCFLDIRSPGLGDTAMYLCATSGGQGAIHTQYFGPGTRLTVL.

V usage is TRBV18 and J usage is TRBJ2-2; D is unclear. The germline CDR1 and CDR2 sequences are KGHSH and LQKENI. The ends were cut back, 3 bases at V and 0 bases at J, with 14 bases in the middle. The CDR3 spans 17 residues. The CDR3 protein is CASSPSFSRSNTGELFF. The CDR3 DNA is TGTGCCAGCTCACCTTCTTTCAGCAGATCGAACACCGGGGAGCTGTTTTTT.

The J gene is TRBJ2-1, the V gene TRBV7-9, with 11 bases fitting TRBD1. There are 14 residues in the CDR3. CDR1 and CDR2 (germline): SEHNR, FQNEAQ (reference sequence). The V segment lost 1 base and the J segment 12 bases; nucleotides outside the gene matches: 5. The DNA for the CDR3 is TGTGCCAGCAGCTTAGGGACAGGGGGCCTGGGGCAGTTCTTC. Translation: CASSLGTGGLGQFF.

This clonotype has a count of ten or more. The CDR3 loop is CASSWTSADTQYF. CDR3 in DNA: TGTGCCAGCAGCTGGACTAGCGCAGATACGCAGTATTTT. This chain links TRBV5-6 with TRBJ2-3; 9 bases fit TRBD2. V was clipped by 3 bases and J by 4 bases; unmatched bases: 0. Germline V gene sequence: CDR1 SGHDT, CDR2 YYEEEE. The CDR3 loop spans 13 amino acids.

This clonotype has just a few counts. V usage is TRBV3-1 and J usage is TRBJ2-7; D possibly corresponds to TRBD2 (5 bases). V shed 6 bases and J shed 3 bases, with 18 bases lying between them. This CDR3 is 15 amino acids long. Germline CDR1 and CDR2: LGHDT and YNNKEL (reference sequence). The CDR3 sequence is CASSTPGEGSYEQYF. In nucleotides, the CDR3 is TGTGCCAGCAGTACCCCCGGGGAAGGGAGCTACGAGCAGTACTTC.

This clonotype appeared many times. The rearrangement uses TRBV3-1 and TRBJ1-5; 9 nucleotides agree with TRBD1. This CDR3 contains 14 residues. The J segment lost 6 bases and the V segment lost 3 bases, leaving 3 bases of the junction unmatched. Germline V gene data show CDR1 as LGHDT and CDR2 as YNNKEL (reference sequence). For the CDR3, the DNA is TGTGCCAGCAGCCACACAGGGGGCATTCAGCCCCAGCATTTT. Translating it yields CASSHTGGIQPQHF.

The chain links TRBV11-2 to TRBJ2-5, with unresolved D. This CDR3 spans 16 amino acids. From germline, CDR1 is SGHAT and CDR2 FQNNGV. Trimming removed 1 base from V and 3 bases from J, with 15 bases in between. CDR3 DNA: TGTGCCAGCAGCTTAGGCCAGCTTGATCGTAAAGAGACCCAGTACTTC. The encoded protein is CASSLGQLDRKETQYF.

This clonotype was detected only a few times. The V and J genes are TRBV11-2 and TRBJ2-3, with D possibly being TRBD2 (6 bases). The V gene's germline CDR1 is SGHAT and CDR2 FQNNGV. There are 18 residues in the CDR3. V lost 3 bases and J 2 bases, leaving 21 bases between the germline ends. The chain's CDR3 is CASSLLLDTSPITDTQYF. The CDR3, as DNA: TGTGCCAGCAGCTTGCTCCTGGACACTAGCCCGATCACAGATACGCAGTATTTT.